This entry features one T cell receptor (beta chain) sequence. As the CDR3 is not closed by the conserved phenylalanine or tryptophan, this likely results from a read error. This specimen comes from a study of blood T cells in healthy people across ages. The germline gives CDR1 SNHLY, CDR2 FYNNEI. V lost 2 bases to trimming and J lost 5 bases, with 15 bases between them. The CDR3 is made up of 15 amino acids. Using a J-beta primer mix together with a sample-barcoded 5' primer, a second PCR was run for about 7 to 12 cycles. TCRdb re-called the 5' RACE reads through MiXCR, storing one row per CDR3 protein. The table has roughly 1,000,000 distinct CDR3 sequences, about 25% seen once; the top ten hold around 0.75%. This same sample was also part of a study on T cells of mothers and their children. Per that paper: The study obtained over 8.5 million TCR beta CDR3 reads per mother and about 3 million per child.

This sequence joins TRBV2 and TRBJ2-5; unclear D gene. The origin of this receptor is a girl aged 2 to 9 in good health. Sequenced material: blood. CDR3 bases: TGTGCCAGCAGTGAACAGTCCTTCGGTGGGGAGACCCAGTACCCC. Encoded protein: CASSEQSFGGETQYP.